Following are 30 T cell receptor beta chains from one sample sequenced in a study of early T cells in non-severe SARS-CoV-2 infection. TCRdb reprocessed the 5' RACE reads with MiXCR, giving one entry per CDR3 protein. The sample lists roughly 97,000 distinct CDR3 sequences; 11% were seen once. The source was whole blood, collected at baseline. These receptors originate from an adult who was a healthcare worker with PCR-confirmed SARS-CoV-2 infection or an uninfected control (not recorded which).

This rearrangement joins TRBV27 to TRBJ2-7, with 12 bases matching TRBD2. Germline loops: CDR1 MNHEY, CDR2 SMNVEV (reference sequence). The CDR3 covers 16 residues. Unmatched junction bases numbered 6, after V lost 5 bases and J lost 1 base. The CDR3: CASSHTSGRLSYEQYF. In DNA form, the CDR3 reads TGTGCCAGCAGTCATACTAGCGGGAGGTTGTCCTACGAGCAGTACTTC.

This clonotype appeared a few times. The rearrangement links TRBV5-1 to TRBJ1-4; unclear D gene. V was trimmed by 2 bases and J by 5 bases, leaving 7 bases between them. The CDR3 consists of 13 residues. Germline lookup yields CDR1 SGHRS and CDR2 YFSETQ. The CDR3: CASSFDKNEKLFF. CDR3 DNA sequence: TGCGCCAGCAGCTTCGACAAAAATGAAAAACTGTTTTTT.

The sample holds many counts of this clonotype. V gene TRBV7-8 combines with J gene TRBJ2-7, with 7 bases fitting TRBD2. The junction had 7 bases not matched to a gene; V was cut back by 5 bases and J by 3 bases. Germline values: CDR1 SGHVS, CDR2 FQNEAQ. This CDR3 contains 14 residues. This CDR3 reads CASSAFGGDYEQYF. CDR3 bases: TGTGCCAGCAGCGCCTTTGGGGGGGACTACGAGCAGTACTTC.

The chain couples TRBV7-2 to TRBJ2-2, with D maybe TRBD2 (6 bases). Germline V gene data show CDR1 as SGHTA and CDR2 as FQGNSA. The CDR3 is made up of 17 amino acids. With 1 base removed from V and 0 bases from J, the gap between germline ends came to 12 bases. CDR3 DNA sequence: TGTGCCAGCAGCTTAGGGGCGGGGATGGCGAACACCGGGGAGCTGTTTTTT. It encodes CASSLGAGMANTGELFF.

The rearrangement uses TRBV5-1 and TRBJ2-2; D perhaps matches TRBD2 (6 bases). Per the germline V gene, CDR1 is SGHRS and CDR2 is YFSETQ. The CDR3 totals 15 residues. Trimming took 7 bases from V and 0 from J, leaving 13 bases between them. Here the CDR3 DNA reads TGCGCCAGCGGCCGGGACTCTTCGAACACCGGGGAGCTGTTTTTT. Translation gives CASGRDSSNTGELFF.

This clonotype was picked up a small number of times. The chain has TRBV9 and TRBJ1-1; D not certain. The CDR3 loop spans 16 amino acids. The germline V gene has CDR1 SGDLS and CDR2 YYNGEE. With 1 base removed from V and 3 bases from J, the gap between germline ends came to 16 bases. The CDR3 coding sequence is TGTGCCAGCAGCGTAAATTCCAGAGGGAGACACACTGAAGCTTTCTTT. Amino acids: CASSVNSRGRHTEAFF.

This clonotype was recorded many times. V gene TRBV7-3 combines with J gene TRBJ2-2, with D unclear. CDR1 and CDR2 (germline): SGHTA, FQGTGA. The CDR3 consists of 13 residues. Trimming removed 5 bases at V and 5 bases at J, with 9 bases between. The CDR3 sequence is CASSKTITGELFF. The CDR3 nucleotides read TGTGCCAGCAGCAAAACTATAACCGGGGAGCTGTTTTTT.

The sample holds a few counts of this clonotype. This chain connects TRBV29-1 to TRBJ2-7, with 8 bases aligning to TRBD1. The CDR3 is made up of 15 amino acids. Looked up from germline, CDR1 is SQVTM and CDR2 is ANQGSEA. V was pared by 7 bases and J by 2 bases, with 13 bases of the junction left unmatched. The chain's CDR3 is CSGSSFDRGAYEQYF. The CDR3 DNA sequence: TGCAGCGGATCCTCTTTCGACAGGGGCGCCTACGAGCAGTACTTC.

The gene calls are TRBV6-1 and TRBJ2-1; D is perhaps TRBD2 (6 bases). V shed 6 bases and J shed 3 bases, with 18 bases lying between them. This CDR3 comprises 16 residues. Germline lookup yields CDR1 MNHNS and CDR2 SASEGT. The CDR3 region is CASSGRVRGYYNEQFF. Here the CDR3 DNA reads TGTGCCAGCAGCGGGAGAGTTAGGGGATACTACAATGAGCAGTTCTTC.

V is TRBV25-1 and J is TRBJ1-4; no clear D. The germline V gene has CDR1 MGHDK and CDR2 SYGVNS. V shed 4 bases and J shed 0 bases, with 9 bases lying between them. This CDR3 is built from 15 residues. CDR3 bases: TGTGCCAGCAGTGGGACGGCTGCAACTAATGAAAAACTGTTTTTT. Encoded protein: CASSGTAATNEKLFF.

The chain recombines TRBV20-1 with TRBJ2-5, with 9 positions matching TRBD1. This CDR3 region has 14 residues. Unmatched junction bases numbered 7, after V lost 1 base and J lost 7 bases. Germline values: CDR1 DFQATT, CDR2 SNEGSKA (reference sequence). The CDR3 protein is CSARGQGVFGTQYF. The CDR3 nucleotides read TGCAGTGCTAGAGGACAGGGGGTTTTTGGGACCCAGTACTTC.

The chain combines TRBV29-1 with TRBJ2-7, with unresolved D. The CDR3 length is 12 residues. The germline V gene encodes CDR1 SQVTM and CDR2 ANQGSEA. V shed 6 bases and J shed 5 bases, with 14 bases lying between them. The CDR3 spells CSVGTPDHEQYF. DNA of the CDR3: TGCAGCGTCGGAACCCCGGACCACGAGCAGTACTTC.

The V gene is TRBV5-4, the J gene TRBJ2-2, with D perhaps matching TRBD1 or TRBD2 (5 bases each). This CDR3 has 15 amino acids. Germline assignment: CDR1 SGHNT and CDR2 YYREEE (reference sequence). V was pared by 0 bases and J by 1 base, with 7 bases between. This chain's CDR3 is CASSLDGGNTGELFF. The CDR3 DNA sequence: TGTGCCAGCAGCTTGGATGGGGGGAACACCGGGGAGCTGTTTTTT.

The chain recombines TRBV29-1 with TRBJ2-1, with TRBD1 identical over 7 bases. J gave up 6 bases and V 6 bases, and 8 bases lay outside the gene matches. Germline V lookup: CDR1 SQVTM, CDR2 ANQGSEA. The CDR3 contains 13 residues. The DNA for the CDR3 is TGCAGCGTCAGACAGGGCCTAGGCAATGAGCAGTTCTTC. Its protein product is CSVRQGLGNEQFF.

This clonotype showed up just a few times. The chain is built from TRBV12-3 or TRBV12-4 and TRBJ2-1; D call uncertain. V was clipped by 0 bases and J by 7 bases, with 7 bases between them. CDR3 length: 13 residues. The CDR3 region has the DNA TGTGCCAGCAGTTTAGCCGAAGCGAATGAGCAGTTCTTC. Amino acid sequence: CASSLAEANEQFF.

V is TRBV24-1 and J is TRBJ2-3; D remains unclear. Trimming shortened V by 7 bases and J by 5 bases, and 6 bases separated the two germline ends. The CDR3 has 11 residues. From germline, CDR1 is KGHDR and CDR2 SFDVKD. CDR3 sequence reads: CATRSEDTQYF. Here the CDR3 DNA reads TGTGCCACCAGGTCGGAAGATACGCAGTATTTT.

Only a few counts were recorded for this clonotype. V is TRBV5-1 and J is TRBJ1-1; possible D gene TRBD1, 5 bases. Trimming shortened V by 3 bases and J by 1 base, and 13 bases separated the two germline ends. The CDR3 runs to 15 residues. CDR1 and CDR2 from the germline V gene are SGHRS and YFSETQ. CDR3 DNA: TGCGCCAGCAGCTGGGAGGGGCATTCGAACACTGAAGCTTTCTTT. This sequence encodes CASSWEGHSNTEAFF.

This clonotype has at least ten counts. The chain is built from TRBV5-1 and TRBJ2-7, with 9 positions matching TRBD1. The CDR3 has 14 amino acids. V shed 4 bases and J 4 bases; nucleotides not matched to a gene: 6. Per the germline V gene, CDR1 is SGHRS and CDR2 is YFSETQ. CDR3 in DNA: TGCGCCAGCAGCCCGGGGACAGGGTTTTACGAGCAGTACTTC. Translated, it gives CASSPGTGFYEQYF.

The J gene is TRBJ1-2, the V gene TRBV12-3 or TRBV12-4, with unresolved D. There are 13 residues in the CDR3. With 2 bases removed from V and 7 bases from J, the gap between germline ends came to 11 bases. The CDR3 DNA reads as TGTGCCAGCAGTTTATTACCAGGCAGTGGCTACACCTTC. Translating gives CASSLLPGSGYTF.

This clonotype was counted ten times or more. The chain recombines TRBV2 with TRBJ2-2, with TRBD1 matching over 7 bases. The CDR3 consists of 15 residues. The junction had 9 bases not matched to a gene; V was cut back by 6 bases and J by 5 bases. Per germline, CDR1 SNHLY and CDR2 FYNNEI. In DNA, the CDR3 is TGTGCCAGCAGCCTAGGGACAGATAGGACCGGGGAGCTGTTTTTT. Protein sequence: CASSLGTDRTGELFF. Filled out from reference TRBV2 and TRBJ2-2, the complete variable domain reads EPEVTQTPSHQVTQMGQEVILRCVPISNHLYFYWYRQILGQKVEFLVSFYNNEISEKSEIFDDQFSVERPDGSNFTLKIRSTKLEDSAMYFCASSLGTDRTGELFFGEGSRLTVL.

The chain employs TRBV27 and TRBJ2-1, with D perhaps matching TRBD1 (6 bases). Germline assignment: CDR1 MNHEY and CDR2 SMNVEV (reference sequence). With 3 bases removed from V and 7 bases from J, the gap between germline ends came to 10 bases. CDR3 length: 13 amino acids. Written as DNA, the CDR3 is TGTGCCAGCAGTTTTCCCAGGGGAAATGAGCAGTTCTTC. This encodes CASSFPRGNEQFF.

This clonotype appeared a few times. CDR3 amino acids: CAWDRANLGYTF. Here the CDR3 DNA reads TGTGCCTGGGACAGGGCCAATCTCGGCTACACCTTC. The J gene is TRBJ1-2, the V gene TRBV28; TRBD1 aligns across 9 bases. Germline CDR1 MDHEN, CDR2 SYDVKM. V trimming: 11 bases; J trimming: 8 bases; junction bases outside the gene matches: 9. The CDR3 sequence is 12 residues long.

The chain couples TRBV27 to TRBJ2-7; weak D call: TRBD2 (6 bases). The CDR3 sequence is 13 residues long. Trimming left V 2 bases short and J 6 bases short, with 11 bases between. Germline CDR1 MNHEY, CDR2 SMNVEV (reference sequence). The CDR3: CASSLKAGIEQYF. The CDR3 nucleotides read TGTGCCAGCAGTTTAAAGGCGGGAATCGAGCAGTACTTC.

This rearrangement joins TRBV11-2 to TRBJ2-3; 7 positions match TRBD1. Germline V gene data show CDR1 as SGHAT and CDR2 as FQNNGV. V shed 1 base, J shed 2 bases, and the junction held 6 bases outside the gene matches. This CDR3 has 16 amino acids. CDR3 loop: CASSLGGTAITDTQYF. The CDR3 DNA is TGTGCCAGCAGCTTAGGAGGGACAGCGATCACAGATACGCAGTATTTT.

V usage is TRBV29-1 and J usage is TRBJ2-7; D not certain. Per the germline V gene, CDR1 is SQVTM and CDR2 is ANQGSEA. The V end was cut by 5 bases, the J end by 3 bases, with 17 bases between. The CDR3 consists of 14 residues. The DNA of the CDR3 is TGCAGCGTTAAGGCTCAGAGACTTAACTACGAGCAGTACTTC. Encoded protein: CSVKAQRLNYEQYF.

This clonotype was recorded many times. The chain links TRBV4-3 to TRBJ2-1, with 15 bases identical to TRBD2. The V and J ends lost 4 bases and 12 bases, in that order; junction bases with no gene match: 7. The CDR3 consists of 15 residues. CDR1 is LGHNA, CDR2 YSLEER, per germline. CDR3: CASSPGLAGGLAQFF. The CDR3 bases are TGCGCCAGCAGCCCGGGACTAGCGGGAGGACTGGCGCAGTTCTTC.

The table lists this clonotype with many counts. The V call is TRBV28, the J call TRBJ2-7; D may be TRBD2 (6 bases). CDR1 MDHEN and CDR2 SYDVKM come from the germline V gene. CDR3 size: 15 residues. Trimming cost V 6 bases and J 0 bases, with 15 bases left between them. The CDR3, as DNA: TGTGCCAGCAGACCAAGCGGGTTCAGCTCCTACGAGCAGTACTTC. Residues: CASRPSGFSSYEQYF.

This clonotype occurred many times. The rearrangement uses TRBV24-1 and TRBJ2-3, with TRBD2 matching 9 bases. The length of the CDR3 is 16 residues. Germline V CDR1 and CDR2: KGHDR, SFDVKD. J was trimmed by 4 bases and V by 7 bases; bases with no gene match: 11. This CDR3 is CATSPISGSRPDTQYF. CDR3 DNA: TGTGCCACCAGCCCTATTAGCGGGAGTAGGCCAGATACGCAGTATTTT.

At least ten counts were recorded for this clonotype. The chain joins TRBV18 to TRBJ1-3; D remains unclear. In germline, CDR1 is KGHSH, CDR2 LQKENI. CDR3 length equals 15 residues. Between the trimmed V and J ends, which lost 4 bases and 2 bases, there was a span of 12 bases. The CDR3 sequence is CASSQDINPGNTIYF. CDR3 nucleotides: TGTGCCAGCTCACAAGACATAAATCCTGGAAACACCATATATTTT.

This clonotype occurred many times. The V gene is TRBV12-3 or TRBV12-4, the J gene TRBJ2-2; D not resolved. The ends were cut back, 7 bases at V and 6 bases at J, with 12 bases in the middle. This CDR3 contains 13 residues. CDR3 DNA: TGTGCCAGCACGTCTTGGGCGGCCGGGGAGCTGTTTTTT. As protein: CASTSWAAGELFF.